One and the same sample provided the 26 T cell receptor beta chains below, sequenced in a study of shared clonotypes between healthy human individuals (dated by TCRdb to 2018 to 2020). To prepare the library, the immunoSEQ multiplex PCR assay was applied. TCRdb limited this immuneACCESS table to in-frame rearrangements with V and J called. A share of clones is missing; checked studies link under half to unresolved V genes, and the rest is unexplained. The sample profile shows roughly 2,300,000 clones; around 92% of them were found once. The top ten hold 0.3% to 0.4% of the sample. Sample: naive CD4+ T cells from PBMCs. Sample cell subset or site, as interpreted from the label and publication: CD45RA+ positively selected. All receptors come from a man aged 18-30 years in good health. Some clones in this sample may be carry-over from other donors' samples.

J is TRBJ2-1 and V is TRBV5-1, with D possibly matching TRBD1 (6 bases). This CDR3 is 14 amino acids long. Looked up from germline, CDR1 is SGHRS and CDR2 is YFSETQ. The V end was cut by 3 bases, the J end by 5 bases, with 12 bases between. CDR3 amino acids: CASSYADSNNEQFF. CDR3 DNA sequence: TGCGCCAGCAGCTACGCGGACAGTAACAATGAGCAGTTCTTC.

The chain couples TRBV19 to TRBJ1-3, with a possible D match to TRBD1 (5 bases). V was shortened by 3 bases and J by 3 bases, with 15 bases between the two germline ends. CDR1 is LNHDA and CDR2 is SQIVND in the germline V gene (reference sequence). The CDR3 is 16 residues long. The DNA of the CDR3 is TGTGCCAGTAGTATTGGAGACAGAGCGGGTGGAAACACCATATATTTT. This gives the protein CASSIGDRAGGNTIYF.

As for this clone: Within the sample, other DNA sequences also encode this same CDR3. The rearrangement uses TRBV5-1 and TRBJ2-7; 13 bases are a match to TRBD2. The CDR3 is made up of 17 amino acids. Germline lookup yields CDR1 SGHRS and CDR2 YFSETQ. The ends lost 4 bases at V and 2 bases at J; junction bases unmatched: 9. The CDR3 DNA is TGCGCCAGCAGCCGTACTAGCGGGAGGGCCGGCGCCTACGAGCAGTACTTC. This encodes CASSRTSGRAGAYEQYF.

For this clone: Other DNA sequences within the sample encode an identical CDR3. This chain uses TRBV5-1 with TRBJ2-2; no clear D. Germline CDR1 and CDR2: SGHRS and YFSETQ. Trimming stripped 1 base from V and 3 bases from J, with 7 bases between. This CDR3 is 14 amino acids long. The DNA for the CDR3 is TGCGCCAGCAGCTTGAGCAGTCACACCGGGGAGCTGTTTTTT. Its protein is CASSLSSHTGELFF.

This chain joins TRBV7-9 and TRBJ2-2; D is unclear. With 4 bases removed from V and 2 bases from J, the gap between germline ends came to 8 bases. There are 14 residues in the CDR3. The germline V gene has CDR1 SEHNR and CDR2 FQNEAQ (reference sequence). In DNA, the CDR3 is TGTGCCAGCAGCTCGTTCCAAAACACCGGGGAGCTGTTTTTT. Encoded protein: CASSSFQNTGELFF.

The chain has TRBV7-3 and TRBJ2-2; 8 nucleotides align to TRBD1. This CDR3 is 16 amino acids long. With V trimmed by 5 bases and J by 0 bases, 5 bases remained unmatched. The germline V gene has CDR1 SGHTA and CDR2 FQGTGA. CDR3 DNA sequence: TGTGCCAGCAGCACCAGGACAGGGACGAACACCGGGGAGCTGTTTTTT. This gives the protein CASSTRTGTNTGELFF.

V is TRBV5-1 and J is TRBJ2-2; D remains ambiguous. This CDR3 contains 16 residues. CDR1 and CDR2 (germline): SGHRS, YFSETQ. Trimming cost V 4 bases and J 0 bases, with 13 bases left between them. CDR3: CASSPLPTANTGELFF. Written as DNA, the CDR3 is TGCGCCAGCAGCCCTTTACCAACTGCGAACACCGGGGAGCTGTTTTTT.

Details on this clone: This sample includes further DNA sequences coding for the same CDR3. The chain recombines TRBV29-1 with TRBJ2-7, with D perhaps matching TRBD2 (5 bases). The CDR3 covers 12 residues. CDR1 SQVTM and CDR2 ANQGSEA come from the germline V gene. Between the trimmed V and J ends, which lost 4 bases and 2 bases, there was a span of 9 bases. CDR3 coding DNA: TGCAGCGTTGGGTTCGGGACCTACGAGCAGTACTTC. This sequence encodes CSVGFGTYEQYF.

This chain joins TRBV2 and TRBJ2-5; weak D call: TRBD2 (6 bases). Trimming took 7 bases from V and 9 from J, leaving 21 bases between them. The CDR3 contains 14 residues. Germline V lookup: CDR1 SNHLY, CDR2 FYNNEI. The CDR3, as DNA: TGTGCCAGCATCCCCCCGGGAGATGTTAGGGCCCAGTACTTC. It translates to CASIPPGDVRAQYF. The full variable domain, in which reference TRBV2 and TRBJ2-5 provide the parts outside the CDR3, is EPEVTQTPSHQVTQMGQEVILRCVPISNHLYFYWYRQILGQKVEFLVSFYNNEISEKSEIFDDQFSVERPDGSNFTLKIRSTKLEDSAMYFCASIPPGDVRAQYFGPGTRLLVL.

The chain is built from TRBV5-1 and TRBJ2-3; 8 nucleotides line up with TRBD2. V trimming: 3 bases; J trimming: 10 bases; junction bases outside the gene matches: 10. Per germline, CDR1 SGHRS and CDR2 YFSETQ. This CDR3 spans 14 amino acids. The CDR3 DNA reads TGCGCCAGCAGCTCCGGGACTAGAGAGGACGCGCAGTATTTT. Protein product: CASSSGTREDAQYF.

This chain joins TRBV4-1 and TRBJ1-5, with D perhaps TRBD1 (5 bases). CDR1 and CDR2 from the germline V gene are MGHRA and YSYEKL. CDR3 length equals 13 residues. V was pared by 1 base and J by 9 bases, with 10 bases between. CDR3 DNA sequence: TGCGCCAGCAGCCAAGCATGGGGCGGGCCCCAGCATTTT. Translated: CASSQAWGGPQHF.

The rearrangement links TRBV10-3 to TRBJ2-2; 16 bases align to TRBD2. V was clipped by 4 bases and J by 3 bases; unmatched bases: 5. Germline V gene data show CDR1 as ENHRY and CDR2 as SYGVKD. The CDR3 is 18 amino acids. The CDR3, as DNA: TGTGCCATCAGTGTGCGGGGACTAGCGGGAGGGGACACCGGGGAGCTGTTTTTT. Protein sequence: CAISVRGLAGGDTGELFF.

This clone appeared a few times. This chain links TRBV20-1 with TRBJ1-1; possible D gene TRBD1, 6 bases. CDR3 length: 11 amino acids. Germline loops: CDR1 DFQATT, CDR2 SNEGSKA (reference sequence). The DNA of the CDR3 is TGCAACGGGCACCAGGGGACTGAAGCTTTCTTT. This encodes CNGHQGTEAFF.

This clone was observed once. This rearrangement joins TRBV6-5 to TRBJ1-2; possibly TRBD1 for D (5 bases). The CDR3 length is 13 residues. Germline-derived CDR1 and CDR2 are MNHEY and SVGAGI. Trimming took 2 bases from V and 5 from J, leaving 9 bases between them. CDR3 in DNA: TGTGCCAGCAGTTACGACAGATTTTATGGCTACACCTTC. Translating gives CASSYDRFYGYTF.

This chain links TRBV14 with TRBJ1-2; D is uncertain. Germline CDR1 and CDR2: SGHDN and FVKESK. This CDR3 has 13 amino acids. The V end was cut by 2 bases, the J end by 3 bases, with 7 bases between. The CDR3 here is CASSQQDHYGYTF. In DNA, the CDR3 is TGTGCCAGCAGCCAACAGGACCACTATGGCTACACCTTC.

The chain couples TRBV28 to TRBJ2-7, with a possible D match to TRBD1 (6 bases). The CDR3 has 16 residues. V lost 3 bases to trimming and J lost 2 bases, with 17 bases between them. Germline V gene sequence: CDR1 MDHEN, CDR2 SYDVKM. The CDR3 sequence: CASSLYPGTKAYEQYF. CDR3 sequence (DNA): TGTGCCAGCAGTTTGTACCCCGGGACAAAGGCCTACGAGCAGTACTTC.

The gene calls are TRBV5-1 and TRBJ2-7; TRBD2 matches 12 bases. The V segment lost 0 bases and the J segment 6 bases; nucleotides outside the gene matches: 4. The CDR3 loop spans 15 amino acids. CDR1 SGHRS and CDR2 YFSETQ come from the germline V gene. CDR3 residues: CASSLDTSGRSEQYF. Here the CDR3 DNA reads TGCGCCAGCAGCTTGGATACTAGCGGGAGGAGCGAGCAGTACTTC.

This clone was counted between two and nine times. The V and J genes are TRBV2 and TRBJ1-4; 9 bases are a match to TRBD1. V trimming: 7 bases; J trimming: 7 bases; junction bases outside the gene matches: 10. Germline V gives CDR1 SNHLY, CDR2 FYNNEI. The CDR3 is 15 amino acids. The CDR3 region is CASTEQGTGFEKLFF. For the CDR3, the DNA is TGTGCCAGCACGGAGCAGGGGACAGGGTTTGAAAAACTGTTTTTT.

Comments on this clone: Other DNA variants within this sample encode the same CDR3. The rearrangement uses TRBV28 and TRBJ1-2; D ambiguous. This CDR3 has 12 residues. The V end was cut by 2 bases, the J end by 4 bases, with 5 bases between. Germline CDR1 MDHEN, CDR2 SYDVKM. The CDR3 reads CASSLPGYGYTF. Here the CDR3 DNA reads TGTGCCAGCAGTTTACCTGGCTATGGCTACACCTTC.

The rearrangement uses TRBV18 and TRBJ2-7, with 11 bases lining up with TRBD2. The trim removed 2 bases at V and 3 bases at J, leaving 9 bases unmatched. Germline CDR1 reads KGHSH; CDR2 reads LQKENI. CDR3 length: 17 residues. The CDR3 loop is CASSPRASGRTLYEQYF. The CDR3 DNA is TGTGCCAGCTCACCAAGGGCTAGCGGGAGGACCCTCTACGAGCAGTACTTC.

The CDR3 spells CASNKDQGHEQYF. As DNA, the CDR3 is TGTGCCAGCAATAAAGACCAGGGTCACGAGCAGTACTTC. The rearrangement joins TRBV2 to TRBJ2-7; D may be TRBD1 (5 bases). This CDR3 contains 13 residues. V was trimmed by 7 bases and J by 5 bases, leaving 15 bases between them. Germline CDR1 reads SNHLY; CDR2 reads FYNNEI.

V is TRBV6-1 and J is TRBJ2-5; D may be TRBD2 (6 bases). V shed 6 bases and J shed 5 bases, with 16 bases lying between them. CDR3 length: 14 amino acids. Germline CDR1 MNHNS, CDR2 SASEGT. CDR3 sequence reads: CASSEGLAPETQYF. The DNA for the CDR3 is TGTGCCAGCAGCGAGGGGCTAGCGCCGGAGACCCAGTACTTC.

This clone occurred once. The rearrangement joins TRBV7-3 to TRBJ2-1; the D gene is possibly TRBD1 (6 bases). The CDR3 is 18 residues long. Between the trimmed V and J ends, which lost 4 bases and 0 bases, there was a span of 19 bases. The germline V gene has CDR1 SGHTA and CDR2 FQGTGA. The CDR3 nucleotides read TGTGCCAGCAGCTCCCTTCTCTCTAGCAGGGGCTCCTACAATGAGCAGTTCTTC. Its translation is CASSSLLSSRGSYNEQFF.

The chain is built from TRBV11-2 and TRBJ2-7, with TRBD1 matching over 8 bases. The CDR3 contains 15 residues. V lost 6 bases and J lost 4; bases outside the gene matches: 11. Germline assignment: CDR1 SGHAT and CDR2 FQNNGV. The CDR3 DNA reads TGTGCCAGCAGTCTTACGGGACAGGCGGAATACGAGCAGTACTTC. It translates to CASSLTGQAEYEQYF. Together with reference TRBV11-2 and TRBJ2-7, the CDR3 gives the full variable domain: EAGVAQSPRYKIIEKRQSVAFWCNPISGHATLYWYQQILGQGPKLLIQFQNNGVVDDSQLPKDRFSAERLKGVDSTLKIQPAKLEDSAVYLCASSLTGQAEYEQYFGPGTRLTVT.

The genes are TRBV10-3 and TRBJ2-3; D uncertain. Germline loops: CDR1 ENHRY, CDR2 SYGVKD. The CDR3 extends over 14 amino acids. Deletions cut 11 bases from V and 6 bases from J, with 21 bases between. CDR3 amino acids: CAAVGHSRDDTQYF. Written as DNA, the CDR3 is TGTGCCGCCGTTGGGCATTCGCGTGACGATACGCAGTATTTT.

Comments on this clone: Distinct nucleotide sequences in the sample also encode this CDR3. The chain is built from TRBV27 and TRBJ1-2; the D is unclear. The CDR3 contains 14 residues. The germline V gene has CDR1 MNHEY and CDR2 SMNVEV (reference sequence). V shed 4 bases and J shed 4 bases, with 13 bases lying between them. CDR3 sequence: CASSSAARAYGYTF. The CDR3, as DNA: TGTGCCAGCAGTTCCGCCGCCCGGGCCTATGGCTACACCTTC.